This T cell receptor beta chain derives from a study of sequential checkpoint blockade in melanoma. In germline, CDR1 is MNHEY, CDR2 SVGAGI. V lost 2 bases and J lost 0, with 5 bases in between. This CDR3 has 14 residues. Noted treatment: randomized to nivolumab then ipilimumab (arm A) or the reverse (arm B). None of the patients previously received DNA-damaging chemotherapy. Live CD3+CD8+ CD19− CD56− cells were sorted from PBMCs. Sequenced by immunoSEQ multiplex PCR; TCRdb stores in-frame clones only, minus some. Among 9,000 to 13,000 clones, 60% to 80% were seen once, and the ten largest hold roughly 31%.

The chain is built from TRBV6-5 and TRBJ1-5, with D hard to call. Source: CD8+ T cells sorted from blood (inferred from file names), taken from a patient given nivolumab and ipilimumab in sequence. The sequence was obtained from a human donor with melanoma. The CDR3: CASSYLGSNQPQHF. The CDR3 coding sequence is TGTGCCAGCAGTTACCTCGGTAGCAATCAGCCCCAGCATTTT.